What follows are 29 T cell receptor beta chains derived from one specimen sequenced in a study of long-term antiretroviral therapy in people with HIV (dated by TCRdb to the early 2020s). Sequencing of the TRB variable region was done with the immunoSEQ hsTCRB v3.0 assay at survey level resolution. The source is immuneACCESS, and TCRdb retained only in-frame sequences with V and J called. Part of the clones is not carried over; for the studies checked, unresolved V genes explain less than half of this, and the remainder is unexplained. The sample profile shows about 22,000 clones; approximately 82% of them were found once. The ten most abundant clones make up 8.1% of the sample. This material consisted of unsorted PBMCs, taken at the start of antiretroviral therapy. All receptors derive from a man aged 50 to 59 with HIV.

The chain joins TRBV7-2 to TRBJ1-1; D is unresolved. This CDR3 is 13 amino acids long. Trimming removed 8 bases at V and 1 base at J, with 11 bases between. The germline gives CDR1 SGHTA, CDR2 FQGNSA. CDR3 nucleotides: TGTGCCAGCTTACTTTGGGGGAACACTGAAGCTTTCTTT. Its protein is CASLLWGNTEAFF. The whole variable domain, remainder taken from reference TRBV7-2 and TRBJ1-1, is GAGVSQSPSNKVTEKGKDVELRCDPISGHTALYWYRQSLGQGLEFLIYFQGNSAPDKSGLPSDRFSAERTGGSVSTLTIQRTQQEDSAVYLCASLLWGNTEAFFGQGTRLTVV.

The rearrangement uses TRBV5-4 and TRBJ2-5; 7 bases map to TRBD2. Germline V gives CDR1 SGHNT, CDR2 YYREEE (reference sequence). V lost 1 base to trimming and J lost 4 bases; unmatched junction nucleotides: 7. The CDR3 is 15 amino acids. CDR3 residues: CASSLSGGELETQYF. As DNA, the CDR3 is TGTGCCAGCAGCTTGAGTGGGGGGGAGCTAGAGACCCAGTACTTC.

The chain carries TRBV27 and TRBJ2-2, with a possible D match to TRBD2 (7 bases). The CDR3 loop spans 15 amino acids. The ends were cut back, 6 bases at V and 5 bases at J, with 16 bases in the middle. Per the germline V gene, CDR1 is MNHEY and CDR2 is SMNVEV (reference sequence). CDR3 sequence (DNA): TGTGCCAGCAGGTCAGGGGAGGGAGAAACCGGGGAGCTGTTTTTT. Its protein product is CASRSGEGETGELFF.

The chain couples TRBV15 to TRBJ1-3, with D perhaps TRBD1 (6 bases). The V end was cut by 3 bases, the J end by 4 bases, with 19 bases between. From germline, CDR1 is LNHNV and CDR2 YYDKDF (reference sequence). This CDR3 region has 17 residues. The DNA for the CDR3 is TGTGCCACCAGCAGGGGAGTCGGACAGACGAGGGGAAACACCATATATTTT. It translates to CATSRGVGQTRGNTIYF.

V usage is TRBV28 and J usage is TRBJ1-5; D gene unclear. The CDR3 spans 13 residues. Trimming took 6 bases from V and 0 from J, leaving 6 bases between them. Germline CDR1 reads MDHEN; CDR2 reads SYDVKM. The CDR3 spells CASRRISNQPQHF. Here the CDR3 DNA reads TGTGCCAGCAGACGAATTAGCAATCAGCCCCAGCATTTT.

The rearrangement links TRBV28 to TRBJ1-4, with D hard to call. Trimming took off 1 base at V and 4 bases at J, with 13 bases between the two ends. Germline CDR1 MDHEN, CDR2 SYDVKM. The CDR3 sequence is 16 residues long. The CDR3: CASSLYSAPGNEKLFF. CDR3 sequence (DNA): TGTGCCAGCAGTTTATACTCCGCCCCGGGTAATGAAAAACTGTTTTTT. Complete variable domain (other parts from reference TRBV28 and TRBJ1-4): DVKVTQSSRYLVKRTGEKVFLECVQDMDHENMFWYRQDPGLGLRLIYFSYDVKMKEKGDIPEGYSVSREKKERFSLILESASTNQTSMYLCASSLYSAPGNEKLFFGSGTQLSVL.

This chain uses TRBV25-1 with TRBJ2-2, with unresolved D. Deletions cut 8 bases from V and 0 bases from J, with 13 bases between. The CDR3 has 15 residues. CDR1 and CDR2 from the germline V gene are MGHDK and SYGVNS. CDR3 sequence: CASGRERSNTGELFF. In nucleotides, the CDR3 is TGTGCCAGCGGACGTGAACGGTCGAACACCGGGGAGCTGTTTTTT.

The chain is built from TRBV9 and TRBJ1-1, with a tentative D call TRBD1 (5 bases). The length of the CDR3 is 15 residues. CDR1 is SGDLS, CDR2 YYNGEE, per germline. Trimming took off 0 bases at V and 7 bases at J, with 16 bases between the two ends. The DNA of the CDR3 is TGTGCCAGCAGCGTAGATCCGGGCAAGGGGAGTGAAGCTTTCTTT. It translates to CASSVDPGKGSEAFF.

The V gene is TRBV18, the J gene TRBJ2-7; no reliable D call. The V end was cut by 2 bases, the J end by 7 bases, with 15 bases between. This CDR3 comprises 14 residues. Germline CDR1 and CDR2: KGHSH and LQKENI. The CDR3 spells CASSPIVPPGEQYF. The CDR3 DNA follows: TGTGCCAGCTCACCAATAGTACCCCCGGGTGAGCAGTACTTC. The variable domain in full, completed from reference TRBV18 and TRBJ2-7, reads NAGVMQNPRHLVRRRGQEARLRCSPMKGHSHVYWYRQLPEEGLKFMVYLQKENIIDESGMPKERFSAEFPKEGPSILRIQQVVRGDSAAYFCASSPIVPPGEQYFGPGTRLTVT.

This clone came up once. The V and J genes are TRBV13 and TRBJ2-1, with TRBD2 matching 11 bases. Per the germline V gene, CDR1 is PRHDT and CDR2 is FYEKMQ (reference sequence). V was pared by 1 base and J by 2 bases, with 1 base of the junction left unmatched. CDR3 length: 16 amino acids. DNA of the CDR3: TGTGCCAGCAGCTTAGCTAGCGGGGGGCCCTACAATGAGCAGTTCTTC. This sequence encodes CASSLASGGPYNEQFF.

The chain carries TRBV6-6 and TRBJ1-2, with TRBD1 matching 7 bases. The V segment lost 5 bases and the J segment 8 bases; nucleotides outside the gene matches: 5. The germline V gene has CDR1 MNHNY and CDR2 SVGAGI (reference sequence). The CDR3 covers 12 residues. The CDR3 DNA follows: TGTGCCAGCAGTGTTACAGGGGACGGCTACACCTTC. Translation: CASSVTGDGYTF.

The chain is built from TRBV7-2 and TRBJ1-1; tentative D call: TRBD1 (6 bases). CDR1 and CDR2 (germline): SGHTA, FQGNSA. The V gene lost 5 bases and the J gene lost 3 bases, with 16 bases spanning the gap. The CDR3 spans 15 residues. CDR3 nucleotide sequence: TGTGCCAGCAGCCCACAGGGTGCAAGGGACACTGAAGCTTTCTTT. Translating it yields CASSPQGARDTEAFF. Using reference TRBV7-2 and TRBJ1-1 for the parts outside the CDR3, the full variable domain is GAGVSQSPSNKVTEKGKDVELRCDPISGHTALYWYRQSLGQGLEFLIYFQGNSAPDKSGLPSDRFSAERTGGSVSTLTIQRTQQEDSAVYLCASSPQGARDTEAFFGQGTRLTVV.

The chain joins TRBV30 to TRBJ1-2; TRBD1 agrees at 8 bases. There are 14 residues in the CDR3. With V trimmed by 4 bases and J by 1 base, 5 bases remained unmatched. Germline V lookup: CDR1 GTSNPN, CDR2 SVGIG (reference sequence). CDR3 coding DNA: TGTGCCTGGACTTCAACAGGGGGTAACTATGGCTACACCTTC. Translated: CAWTSTGGNYGYTF.

This clone has more than one count but fewer than ten. The chain is built from TRBV6-5 and TRBJ1-6; D gene unclear. The CDR3 extends over 15 amino acids. CDR1 is MNHEY, CDR2 SVGAGI, per germline. Trimming took off 4 bases at V and 0 bases at J, with 7 bases between the two ends. This chain's CDR3 is CASSFSSSYNSPLHF. For the CDR3, the DNA is TGTGCCAGCAGTTTTTCGAGCTCCTATAATTCACCCCTCCACTTT.

V gene TRBV5-6 combines with J gene TRBJ2-2; D is uncertain. V lost 0 bases, J lost 3 bases, and 6 bases lay in between. This CDR3 has 14 amino acids. The germline gives CDR1 SGHDT, CDR2 YYEEEE. The CDR3 region is CASSLARDTGELFF. In nucleotides, the CDR3 is TGTGCCAGCAGCTTGGCCAGAGACACCGGGGAGCTGTTTTTT.

This chain links TRBV10-3 with TRBJ2-2; 8 positions match TRBD1. Germline V gene sequence: CDR1 ENHRY, CDR2 SYGVKD. V lost 11 bases to trimming and J lost 3 bases; unmatched junction nucleotides: 5. CDR3 length: 13 residues. CDR3 coding DNA: TGTGCCGCAAGGGGACAGGACACCGGGGAGCTGTTTTTT. This translates into CAARGQDTGELFF.

CDR3 nucleotides: TGCGCCAGCAGCCAAAAGAGTGGGGGCCGACATAATTCACCCCTCCACTTT. As protein: CASSQKSGGRHNSPLHF. The rearrangement uses TRBV4-1 and TRBJ1-6, with D tentatively TRBD1 (6 bases). The CDR3 is made up of 17 amino acids. Trimming removed 2 bases from V and 5 bases from J, with 16 bases in between. The V gene's germline CDR1 is MGHRA and CDR2 YSYEKL.

V is TRBV6-5 and J is TRBJ1-5, with 12 nucleotides matching TRBD1. This CDR3 is built from 15 residues. Trimming at V came to 5 bases and at J to 6 bases, leaving 5 bases not matched to a gene. Germline lookup yields CDR1 MNHEY and CDR2 SVGAGI. CDR3 amino acids: CASSTGQGALQPQHF. CDR3 DNA sequence: TGTGCCAGCAGTACGGGACAGGGGGCTCTTCAGCCCCAGCATTTT.

The gene calls are TRBV18 and TRBJ2-5; D is ambiguous. Germline V lookup: CDR1 KGHSH, CDR2 LQKENI. The CDR3 extends over 12 amino acids. V was pared by 4 bases and J by 6 bases, with 9 bases between. CDR3: CASSLDDQTQYF. CDR3 in DNA: TGTGCCAGCTCACTAGACGATCAGACCCAGTACTTC.

The CDR3 DNA follows: TGTGCCTGTACACACCTGAACACTGAAGCTTTCTTT. It specifies CACTHLNTEAFF. V is TRBV30 and J is TRBJ1-1; no definite D call. Germline loops: CDR1 GTSNPN, CDR2 SVGIG (reference sequence). Trimming took off 6 bases at V and 0 bases at J, with 8 bases between the two ends. There are 12 residues in the CDR3.

The chain links TRBV7-9 to TRBJ2-7; D is undetermined. This CDR3 has 17 amino acids. Per germline, CDR1 SEHNR and CDR2 FQNEAQ (reference sequence). Trimming took 2 bases from V and 2 from J, leaving 19 bases between them. CDR3 nucleotides: TGTGCCAGCAGCTTAACTTCGGCTAGATCCTCGACCTACGAGCAGTACTTC. Protein sequence: CASSLTSARSSTYEQYF.

The chain carries TRBV10-1 and TRBJ2-1; D unclear. Germline V gives CDR1 WNHNN, CDR2 SYGVQD (reference sequence). This CDR3 spans 14 amino acids. V lost 0 bases to trimming and J lost 5 bases, with 8 bases between them. In DNA form, the CDR3 reads TGCGCCAGCAGTGAGTCGATAGAGGACAATGAGCAGTTCTTC. This sequence encodes CASSESIEDNEQFF.

In this sample, this clone turned up a few times. V and J are TRBV12-5 and TRBJ1-2; TRBD1 might be the D (6 bases). The CDR3 loop spans 15 amino acids. Germline loops: CDR1 LGHNT, CDR2 FRNRAP. Trimming shortened V by 5 bases and J by 7 bases, and 20 bases separated the two germline ends. CDR3 DNA: TGTGCTAGTGGTATTGCAGGGTTTGTAGGGGGTGGCTACACCTTC. This gives the protein CASGIAGFVGGGYTF.

The chain is built from TRBV5-5 and TRBJ2-7; 7 positions agree with TRBD1. V trimming: 1 base; J trimming: 8 bases; junction bases outside the gene matches: 6. The CDR3 runs to 13 residues. The germline V gene encodes CDR1 SGHKS and CDR2 YYEKEE (reference sequence). In nucleotides, the CDR3 is TGTGCCAGCAGCTTGATTACAGGGGAAAAGCAGTACTTC. It specifies CASSLITGEKQYF.

The chain employs TRBV10-1 and TRBJ2-5, with D perhaps matching TRBD2 (5 bases). The CDR3 has 13 residues. V lost 7 bases to trimming and J lost 5 bases, with 14 bases between them. The germline gives CDR1 WNHNN, CDR2 SYGVQD (reference sequence). The chain's CDR3 is CASNPDLGETQYF. The CDR3 DNA sequence: TGCGCCAGCAACCCGGACTTGGGTGAGACCCAGTACTTC.

The chain couples TRBV7-8 to TRBJ2-1; 8 nucleotides line up with TRBD2. The CDR3 spans 16 residues. The V and J ends lost 1 base and 1 base, in that order; junction bases with no gene match: 3. The germline V gene has CDR1 SGHVS and CDR2 FQNEAQ. The CDR3 coding sequence is TGTGCCAGCAGCTTAGGCGGGGGGACATCCTACAATGAGCAGTTCTTC. Its translation is CASSLGGGTSYNEQFF. Full variable domain (outside the CDR3, taken from reference TRBV7-8 and TRBJ2-1): GAGVSQSPRYKVAKRGQDVALRCDPISGHVSLFWYQQALGQGPEFLTYFQNEAQLDKSGLPSDRFFAERPEGSVSTLKIQRTQQEDSAVYLCASSLGGGTSYNEQFFGPGTRLTVL.

The chain employs TRBV6-6 and TRBJ1-5; the D gene is possibly TRBD1 (6 bases). The CDR3 consists of 16 residues. Germline assignment: CDR1 MNHNY and CDR2 SVGAGI (reference sequence). Trimming pared 2 bases from V and 6 bases from J, leaving 17 bases between. In DNA form, the CDR3 reads TGTGCCAGCAGTTACACACAACAGGGTTGGGGTCAGCCCCAGCATTTT. Amino acid sequence: CASSYTQQGWGQPQHF.

The genes are TRBV7-8 and TRBJ2-1, with 12 bases that match TRBD1. Germline V gene data show CDR1 as SGHVS and CDR2 as FQNEAQ. The CDR3 has 16 amino acids. With 5 bases clipped from V and 4 bases from J, the junction kept 6 bases outside the gene matches. CDR3 residues: CASSPPGQGAYNEQFF. CDR3 nucleotides: TGTGCCAGCAGCCCCCCGGGACAGGGGGCGTACAATGAGCAGTTCTTC.

The chain uses TRBV7-3 and TRBJ2-7; D might be TRBD2 (5 bases). Per the germline V gene, CDR1 is SGHTA and CDR2 is FQGTGA. V was pared by 4 bases and J by 3 bases, with 13 bases between. CDR3 length: 14 amino acids. CDR3 in DNA: TGTGCCAGCAGCTCTTACGGCAGCGGCTACGAGCAGTACTTC. It encodes CASSSYGSGYEQYF.